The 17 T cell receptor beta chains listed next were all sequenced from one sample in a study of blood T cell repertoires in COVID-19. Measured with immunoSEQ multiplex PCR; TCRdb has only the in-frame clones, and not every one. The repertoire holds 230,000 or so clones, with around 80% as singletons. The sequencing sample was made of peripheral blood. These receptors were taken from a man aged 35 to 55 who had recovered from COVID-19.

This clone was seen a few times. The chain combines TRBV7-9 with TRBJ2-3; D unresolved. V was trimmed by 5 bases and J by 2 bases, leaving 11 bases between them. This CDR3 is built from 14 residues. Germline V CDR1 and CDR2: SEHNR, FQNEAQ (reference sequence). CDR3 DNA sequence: TGTGCCAGCAGCGTTGGTGTGGCCACAGATACGCAGTATTTT. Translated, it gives CASSVGVATDTQYF.

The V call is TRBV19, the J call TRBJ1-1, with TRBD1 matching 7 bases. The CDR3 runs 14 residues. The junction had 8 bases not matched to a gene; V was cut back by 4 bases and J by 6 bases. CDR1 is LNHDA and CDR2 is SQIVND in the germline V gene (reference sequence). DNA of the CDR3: TGTGCCAGTAGTAACAGGGGCCACCTTTCTGAAGCTTTCTTT. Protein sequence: CASSNRGHLSEAFF.

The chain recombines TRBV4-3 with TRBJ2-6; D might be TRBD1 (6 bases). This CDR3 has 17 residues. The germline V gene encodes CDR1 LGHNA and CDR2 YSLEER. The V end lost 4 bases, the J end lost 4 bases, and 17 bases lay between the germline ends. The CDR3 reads CASSRVLDRSGANVLTF. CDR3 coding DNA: TGCGCCAGCAGCCGGGTACTAGACAGGTCCGGGGCCAACGTCCTGACTTTC.

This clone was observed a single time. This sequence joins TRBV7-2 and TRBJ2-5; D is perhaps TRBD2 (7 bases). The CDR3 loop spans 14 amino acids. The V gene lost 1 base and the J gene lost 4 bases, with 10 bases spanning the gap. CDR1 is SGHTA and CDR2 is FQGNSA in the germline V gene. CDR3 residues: CASSLVGGPETQYF. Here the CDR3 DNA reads TGTGCCAGCAGCTTAGTCGGGGGGCCAGAGACCCAGTACTTC.

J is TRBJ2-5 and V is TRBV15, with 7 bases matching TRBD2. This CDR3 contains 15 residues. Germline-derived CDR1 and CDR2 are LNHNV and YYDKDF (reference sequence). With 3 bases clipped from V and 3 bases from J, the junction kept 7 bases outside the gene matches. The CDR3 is CATSRGGDGKETQYF. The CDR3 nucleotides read TGTGCCACCAGCAGGGGGGGGGACGGGAAAGAGACCCAGTACTTC.

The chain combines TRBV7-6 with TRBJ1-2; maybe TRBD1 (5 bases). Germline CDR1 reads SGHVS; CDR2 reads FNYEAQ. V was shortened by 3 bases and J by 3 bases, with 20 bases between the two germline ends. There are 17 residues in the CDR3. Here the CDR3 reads CASSLIPRDGGYYGYTF. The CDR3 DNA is TGTGCCAGCAGCTTGATCCCCAGGGACGGAGGGTACTATGGCTACACCTTC. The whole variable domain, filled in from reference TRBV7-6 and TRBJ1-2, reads GAGVSQSPRYKVTKRGQDVALRCDPISGHVSLYWYRQALGQGPEFLTYFNYEAQQDKSGLPNDRFSAERPEGSISTLTIQRTEQRDSAMYRCASSLIPRDGGYYGYTFGSGTRLTVV.

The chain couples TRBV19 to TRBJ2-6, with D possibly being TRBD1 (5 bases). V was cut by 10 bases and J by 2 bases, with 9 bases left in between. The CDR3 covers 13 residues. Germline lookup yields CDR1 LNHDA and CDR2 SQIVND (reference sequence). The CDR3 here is CATKTAGANVLTF. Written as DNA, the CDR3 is TGTGCCACCAAGACAGCTGGGGCCAACGTCCTGACTTTC.

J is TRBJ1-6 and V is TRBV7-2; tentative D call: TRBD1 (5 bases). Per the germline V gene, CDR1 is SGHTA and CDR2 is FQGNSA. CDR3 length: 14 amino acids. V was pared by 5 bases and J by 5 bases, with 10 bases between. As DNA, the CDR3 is TGTGCCAGCAGCGGGCAGGGTAATAATTCACCCCTCCACTTT. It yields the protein CASSGQGNNSPLHF.

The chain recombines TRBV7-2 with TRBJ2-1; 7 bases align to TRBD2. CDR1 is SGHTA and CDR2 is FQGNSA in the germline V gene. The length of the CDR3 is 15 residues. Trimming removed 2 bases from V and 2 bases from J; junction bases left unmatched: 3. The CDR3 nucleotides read TGTGCCAGCAGCTTAACAGCGGGAACCTACAATGAGCAGTTCTTC. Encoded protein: CASSLTAGTYNEQFF.

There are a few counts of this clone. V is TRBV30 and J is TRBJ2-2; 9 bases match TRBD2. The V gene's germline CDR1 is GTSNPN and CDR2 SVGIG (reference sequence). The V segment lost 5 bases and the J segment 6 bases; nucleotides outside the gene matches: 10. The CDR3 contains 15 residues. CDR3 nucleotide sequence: TGTGCCTGGGGAGCAATAGCGGGAGCCGCCGGGGAGCTGTTTTTT. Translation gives CAWGAIAGAAGELFF.

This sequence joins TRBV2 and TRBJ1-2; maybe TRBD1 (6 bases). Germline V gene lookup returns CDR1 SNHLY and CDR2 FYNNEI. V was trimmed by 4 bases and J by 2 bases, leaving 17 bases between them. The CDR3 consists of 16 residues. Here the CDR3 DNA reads TGTGCCAGCAGTGCGCTACTTTGGACAGCCAACTATGGCTACACCTTC. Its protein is CASSALLWTANYGYTF. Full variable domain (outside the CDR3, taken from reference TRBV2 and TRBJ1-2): EPEVTQTPSHQVTQMGQEVILRCVPISNHLYFYWYRQILGQKVEFLVSFYNNEISEKSEIFDDQFSVERPDGSNFTLKIRSTKLEDSAMYFCASSALLWTANYGYTFGSGTRLTVV.

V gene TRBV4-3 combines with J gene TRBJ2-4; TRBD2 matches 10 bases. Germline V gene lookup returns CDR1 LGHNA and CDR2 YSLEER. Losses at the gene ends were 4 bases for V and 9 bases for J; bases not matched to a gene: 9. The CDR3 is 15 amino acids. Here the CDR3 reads CASSLYLAGDGIQYF. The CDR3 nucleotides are TGCGCCAGCAGCCTATATCTAGCGGGGGATGGCATTCAGTACTTC.

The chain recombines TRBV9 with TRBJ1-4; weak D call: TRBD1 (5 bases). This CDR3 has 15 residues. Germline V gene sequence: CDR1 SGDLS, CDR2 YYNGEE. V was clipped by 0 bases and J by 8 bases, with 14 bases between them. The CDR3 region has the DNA TGTGCCAGCAGCGTAGGAAGGCAGGGTGTAGAAAAACTGTTTTTT. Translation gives CASSVGRQGVEKLFF. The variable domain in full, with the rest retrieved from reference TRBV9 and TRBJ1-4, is DSGVTQTPKHLITATGQRVTLRCSPRSGDLSVYWYQQSLDQGLQFLIQYYNGEERAKGNILERFSAQQFPDLHSELNLSSLELGDSALYFCASSVGRQGVEKLFFGSGTQLSVL.

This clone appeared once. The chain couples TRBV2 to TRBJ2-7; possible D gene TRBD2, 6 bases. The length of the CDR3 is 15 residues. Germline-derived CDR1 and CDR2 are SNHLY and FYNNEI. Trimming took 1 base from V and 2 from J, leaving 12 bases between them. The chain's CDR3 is CASSEGGAEAYEQYF. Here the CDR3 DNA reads TGTGCCAGCAGTGAAGGCGGGGCTGAAGCCTACGAGCAGTACTTC.

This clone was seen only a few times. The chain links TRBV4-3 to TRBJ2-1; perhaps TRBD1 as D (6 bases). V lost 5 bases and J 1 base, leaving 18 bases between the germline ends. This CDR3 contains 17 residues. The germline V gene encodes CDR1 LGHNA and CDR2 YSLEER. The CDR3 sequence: CASSAYAYRESYNEQFF. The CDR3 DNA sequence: TGCGCCAGCAGCGCGTACGCGTACAGGGAGTCCTACAATGAGCAGTTCTTC.

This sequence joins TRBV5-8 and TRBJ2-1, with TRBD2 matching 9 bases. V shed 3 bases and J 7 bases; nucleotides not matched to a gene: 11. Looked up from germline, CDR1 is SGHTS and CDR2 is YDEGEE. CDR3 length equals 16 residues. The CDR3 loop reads CASSSPAGGMSNEQFF. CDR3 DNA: TGTGCCAGCAGCTCCCCTGCGGGGGGGATGTCAAATGAGCAGTTCTTC.

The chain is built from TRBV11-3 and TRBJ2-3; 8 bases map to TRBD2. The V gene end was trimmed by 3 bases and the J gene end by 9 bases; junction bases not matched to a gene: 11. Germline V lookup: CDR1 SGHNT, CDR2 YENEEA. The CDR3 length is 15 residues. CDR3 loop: CASSLTGGPVDTQYF. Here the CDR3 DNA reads TGTGCCAGCAGCTTGACGGGGGGGCCTGTGGACACGCAGTATTTT. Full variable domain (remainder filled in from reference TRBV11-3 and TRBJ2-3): EAGVVQSPRYKIIEKKQPVAFWCNPISGHNTLYWYLQNLGQGPELLIRYENEEAVDDSQLPKDRFSAERLKGVDSTLKIQPAELGDSAVYLCASSLTGGPVDTQYFGPGTRLTVL.